This T cell receptor (beta chain) is drawn from a study of identical twins' blood T cells. Study context: Roughly 50 million reads came from about 12 libraries, six alpha, six beta. Findings and limits, study-wide: Each donor's most abundant TCRbeta clonotypes shared more CDR3 sequences with her twin than unrelated donors. Shared CDR3 clonotype counts tracked mainly the product of cloneset sizes.

Libraries were made from RNA as TCR cDNA, using a modified protocol. TCRdb reprocessed the 5' RACE reads with MiXCR, giving one entry per CDR3 protein. The data show roughly 340,000 distinct CDR3 sequences, with around 30% seen just once and about 6% held by the top ten. About this clonotype itself: Its antigen is undetermined.

From germline, CDR1 is SGHRS and CDR2 YFSETQ. This CDR3 comprises 15 residues. V gave up 4 bases and J gave up 0 bases, with 14 bases separating them. Sequences were obtained from PBMCs. The chain recombines TRBV5-1 with TRBJ2-7; D is perhaps TRBD2 (6 bases). The source is a woman aged 18-55 years in good health. The DNA for the CDR3 is TGCGCCAGCAGCAAGGGGACTTCCAACTCCTACGAGCAGTACTTC. Protein sequence: CASSKGTSNSYEQYF.